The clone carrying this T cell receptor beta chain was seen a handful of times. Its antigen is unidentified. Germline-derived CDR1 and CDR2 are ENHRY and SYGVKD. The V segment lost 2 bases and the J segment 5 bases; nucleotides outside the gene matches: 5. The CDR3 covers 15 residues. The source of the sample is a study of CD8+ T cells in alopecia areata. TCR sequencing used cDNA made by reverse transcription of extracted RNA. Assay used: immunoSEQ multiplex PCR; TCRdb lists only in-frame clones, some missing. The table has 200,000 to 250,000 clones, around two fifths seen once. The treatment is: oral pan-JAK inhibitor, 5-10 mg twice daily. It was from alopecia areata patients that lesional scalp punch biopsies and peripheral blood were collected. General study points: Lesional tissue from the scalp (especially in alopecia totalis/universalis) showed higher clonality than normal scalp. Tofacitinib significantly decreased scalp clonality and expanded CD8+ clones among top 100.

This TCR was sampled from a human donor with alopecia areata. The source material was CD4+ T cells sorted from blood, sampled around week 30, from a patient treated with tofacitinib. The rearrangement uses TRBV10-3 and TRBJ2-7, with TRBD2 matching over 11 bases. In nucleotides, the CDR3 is TGTGCCATCAGTGAGCGACTAGCGGGATCCCACGAGCAGTACTTC. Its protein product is CAISERLAGSHEQYF.